This is a list of T cell receptor beta chains from one sample in a study of HIV-infected patients and healthy controls. TCRdb recomputed calls from the 5' RACE reads with MiXCR, one row per CDR3 protein. The sample includes about 7,900 distinct CDR3 sequences, around 8% of them seen just once. Source: blood, taken during antiretroviral therapy. The receptor source for this set is an adult with HIV infection. CDR3s include the opening cysteine and the closing phenylalanine or tryptophan. D genes are given only for firm matches. Clone size appears in some rows only: once, few, many, or a class for an expanded clone.

j_gene,d_gene,v_gene,abundance,CDR3aa,CDR3nt
TRBJ2-2,.,TRBV29-1,medium-sized,CSVETSGQNTGELFF,TGCAGCGTTGAAACCAGCGGGCAGAACACCGGGGAGCTGTTTTTT
TRBJ2-7,TRBD1,TRBV19,medium-sized,CASSFRQGSYEQYF,TGTGCCAGTAGTTTCAGACAGGGAAGCTACGAGCAGTACTTC
TRBJ1-3,.,TRBV25-1,large,CASTAGDTIYF,TGTGCCAGCACTGCGGGAGACACCATATATTTT
TRBJ2-5,.,TRBV7-2,.,CASSSQSQETQYF,TGTGCCAGCAGCTCGCAGAGTCAAGAGACCCAGTACTTC
TRBJ1-2,TRBD1,TRBV7-9,medium-sized,CASSRPEDRGTF,TGTGCCAGCAGCCGCCCGGAGGACAGGGGCACCTTC
TRBJ1-2,.,TRBV25-1,medium-sized,CASSDGRQWNYGYTF,TGTGCCAGCAGTGACGGGCGCCAATGGAACTATGGCTACACCTTC
TRBJ1-2,.,TRBV2,medium-sized,CASSRIDYGYTF,TGTGCCAGCAGTCGAATAGACTATGGCTACACCTTC
TRBJ1-1,.,TRBV7-9,many,CASSLAFQGRTEAFF,TGTGCCAGCAGCTTAGCGTTTCAGGGGCGCACTGAAGCTTTCTTT
TRBJ1-6,.,TRBV6-5,few,CASRREPYNSPLHF,TGTGCCAGCAGGCGCGAGCCCTATAATTCACCCCTCCACTTT
TRBJ2-7,TRBD1,TRBV14,few,CASSQAGTGPVYEQYF,TGTGCCAGCAGCCAAGCCGGGACAGGACCTGTCTACGAGCAGTACTTC
TRBJ2-2,.,TRBV4-2,many,CASSLTDGSANTGELFF,TGTGCCAGCAGCCTAACCGACGGCTCGGCGAACACCGGGGAGCTGTTTTTT
TRBJ2-1,TRBD1,TRBV7-9,many,CASSLRGETGGGNEQFF,TGTGCCAGCAGCTTGAGGGGGGAAACAGGGGGTGGAAATGAGCAGTTCTTC
TRBJ2-5,.,TRBV7-2,many,CASSLYETVQETQYF,TGTGCCAGCAGCTTATACGAGACAGTCCAAGAGACCCAGTACTTC
TRBJ1-1,.,TRBV5-4,many,CASSFSTNTEAFF,TGTGCCAGCAGCTTCTCCACGAACACTGAAGCTTTCTTT
TRBJ2-1,.,TRBV7-2,.,CASSLGGGYNEQFF,TGTGCCAGCAGCTTAGGAGGCGGATACAATGAGCAGTTCTTC
TRBJ2-1,TRBD2,TRBV12-3/TRBV12-4,many,CASSLRAGGPHNEQFF,TGTGCCAGCAGTTTAAGGGCGGGAGGGCCCCACAATGAGCAGTTCTTC
TRBJ1-2,.,TRBV11-2,many,CASSLEPTSYGYTF,TGTGCCAGCAGCTTAGAACCGACATCTTATGGCTACACCTTC
TRBJ1-1,.,TRBV29-1,many,CSAGDMNTEAFF,TGCAGCGCCGGGGACATGAACACTGAAGCTTTCTTT
TRBJ1-2,TRBD1,TRBV7-2,many,CASSSTGLVYGYTF,TGTGCCAGCAGTTCGACAGGGCTAGTCTATGGCTACACCTTC
TRBJ2-1,.,TRBV20-1,few,CSASAPTGLVNNEQFF,TGCAGTGCTAGCGCGCCGACTGGCCTGGTGAACAATGAGCAGTTCTTC
TRBJ2-7,.,TRBV20-1,medium-sized,CSARDLKGRVWEQYF,TGCAGTGCTAGAGATCTGAAGGGGCGGGTTTGGGAGCAGTACTTC
TRBJ1-5,.,TRBV6-5,few,CASSYMRDQPQHF,TGTGCCAGCAGTTACATGAGGGATCAGCCCCAGCATTTT
TRBJ2-5,.,TRBV11-2,medium-sized,CASSSTRKETQYF,TGTGCCAGCAGCTCAACTAGGAAAGAGACCCAGTACTTC
TRBJ2-7,.,TRBV29-1,many,CSVRRAPLGSEPPTSQYF,TGCAGCGTCCGACGGGCCCCGTTGGGTTCCGAACCACCTACTTCGCAGTACTTC
TRBJ2-7,TRBD2,TRBV4-3,many,CASSQGLAEGREQYF,TGCGCCAGCAGCCAGGGACTAGCCGAAGGACGGGAGCAGTACTTC
TRBJ1-2,TRBD1,TRBV6-6,medium-sized,CASSYGQGGGYTF,TGTGCCAGCAGTTATGGGCAGGGGGGAGGCTACACCTTC
TRBJ1-1,.,TRBV30,.,CAWTQRRDTEAFF,TGTGCCTGGACACAAAGGAGGGACACTGAAGCTTTCTTT
TRBJ2-1,TRBD2,TRBV5-5,many,CASSLFAVRGGADEQFF,TGTGCCAGCAGCTTGTTCGCTGTTCGGGGGGGGGCCGATGAGCAGTTCTTC
TRBJ1-4,.,TRBV11-2,many,CASSLVGQGPRKLFF,TGTGCCAGCAGCTTAGTTGGCCAGGGCCCCCGAAAACTGTTTTTT
TRBJ2-3,TRBD2,TRBV27,few,CASSSIAGSTDTQYF,TGTGCCAGCAGTAGTATAGCGGGAAGCACAGATACGCAGTATTTT
TRBJ2-7,TRBD1,TRBV20-1,medium-sized,CSASTGDRNEQYF,TGCAGTGCTTCAACAGGGGATAGAAACGAGCAGTACTTC
TRBJ2-6,TRBD1,TRBV27,many,CASTLSGQGARSGANVLTF,TGTGCCAGCACCCTTTCCGGACAGGGGGCTCGATCTGGGGCCAACGTCCTGACTTTC
TRBJ1-5,.,TRBV7-2,.,CASSASNQPQHF,TGTGCCAGCAGCGCAAGTAATCAGCCCCAGCATTTT
TRBJ2-6,.,TRBV7-9,.,CASSFWGHSGANVLTF,TGTGCCAGCAGCTTCTGGGGGCACTCTGGGGCCAACGTCCTGACTTTC
TRBJ2-2,TRBD2,TRBV19,medium-sized,CASSPHGGAKTGELFF,TGTGCCAGTAGTCCTCACGGGGGGGCCAAGACCGGGGAGCTGTTTTTT
TRBJ2-5,.,TRBV2,medium-sized,CASSEDGGPRATQYF,TGTGCCAGCAGTGAAGACGGGGGCCCCCGGGCGACCCAGTACTTC